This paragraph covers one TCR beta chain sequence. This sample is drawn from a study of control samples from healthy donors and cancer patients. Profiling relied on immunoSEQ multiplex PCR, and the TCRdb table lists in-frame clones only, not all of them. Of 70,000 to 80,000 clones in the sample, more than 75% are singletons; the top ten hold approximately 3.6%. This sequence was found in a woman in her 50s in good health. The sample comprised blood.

The CDR3 protein is CASSLVPATDTQYF. The CDR3 nucleotides are TGCGCCAGCAGCTTGGTGCCCGCCACAGATACGCAGTATTTT. The chain employs TRBV5-1 and TRBJ2-3, with D unresolved. There are 14 residues in the CDR3. Germline V gives CDR1 SGHRS, CDR2 YFSETQ. Trimming removed 0 bases at V and 2 bases at J, with 7 bases between.